The T cell receptor beta chain under discussion was sequenced for a study of glioma-infiltrating T cells. Germline assignment: CDR1 SGHDN and CDR2 FVKESK. Trimming took off 1 base at V and 0 bases at J, with 9 bases between the two ends. The CDR3 spans 16 residues. Using RNA template, CDR3s of TCR alpha and beta were amplified with iRepertoire arm-PCR. Input was roughly 85-450 ng of tissue mRNA or PBMC total RNA. TCRdb recomputed calls from the multiplex PCR reads with MiXCR, one row per CDR3 protein. The sample contains about 190,000 distinct CDR3 sequences, approximately 30% of which appear only once. General study points: Non-neoplastic patients had below-expected tissue-blood divergence, while all gliomas exceeded expectation. Tissue and blood shared very few CDR3 sequences.

A remark on this clonotype: Its target is unknown.

The sequence came from a human donor with low-grade glioma or glioblastoma, undergoing nonglioma brain surgery, or in good health (not recorded which). The rearrangement links TRBV14 to TRBJ1-4; D unresolved. What was sequenced was glioma tissue, nonneoplastic brain tissue, or PBMCs (not recorded which). CDR3 sequence (DNA): TGTGCCAGCAGCCAAGGCCAGTCTGCAACTAATGAAAAACTGTTTTTT. Translation: CASSQGQSATNEKLFF.